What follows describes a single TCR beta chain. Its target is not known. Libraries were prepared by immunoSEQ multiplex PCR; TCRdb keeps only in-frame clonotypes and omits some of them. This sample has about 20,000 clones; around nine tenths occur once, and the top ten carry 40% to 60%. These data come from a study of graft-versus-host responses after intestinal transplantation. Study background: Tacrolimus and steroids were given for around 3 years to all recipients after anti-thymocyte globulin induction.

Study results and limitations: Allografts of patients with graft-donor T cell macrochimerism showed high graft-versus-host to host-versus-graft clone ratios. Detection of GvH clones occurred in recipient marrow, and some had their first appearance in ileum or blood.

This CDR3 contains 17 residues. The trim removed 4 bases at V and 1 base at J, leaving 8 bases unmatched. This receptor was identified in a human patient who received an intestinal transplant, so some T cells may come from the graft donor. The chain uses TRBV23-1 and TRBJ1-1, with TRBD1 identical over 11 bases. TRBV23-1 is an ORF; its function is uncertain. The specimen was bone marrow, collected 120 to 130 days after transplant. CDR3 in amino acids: CASSRTGGDQANTEAFF. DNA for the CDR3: TGCGCCAGCAGTCGGACAGGGGGCGATCAGGCGAACACTGAAGCTTTCTTT.